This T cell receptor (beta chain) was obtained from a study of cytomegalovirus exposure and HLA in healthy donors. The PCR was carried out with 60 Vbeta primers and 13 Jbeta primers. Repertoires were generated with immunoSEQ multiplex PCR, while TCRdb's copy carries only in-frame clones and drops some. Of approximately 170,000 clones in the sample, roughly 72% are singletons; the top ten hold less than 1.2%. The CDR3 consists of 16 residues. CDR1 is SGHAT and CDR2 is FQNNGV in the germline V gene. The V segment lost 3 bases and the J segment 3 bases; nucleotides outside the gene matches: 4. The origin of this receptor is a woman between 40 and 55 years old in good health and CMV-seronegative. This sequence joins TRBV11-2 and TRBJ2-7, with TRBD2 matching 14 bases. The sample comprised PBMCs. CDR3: CASSFRLAGGDYEQYF. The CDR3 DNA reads TGTGCCAGCAGCTTCAGACTAGCGGGAGGGGACTACGAGCAGTACTTC.